The table lists the clone carrying this TCR beta chain with many counts. Antigen: not known. The junction had 11 bases not matched to a gene; V was cut back by 5 bases and J by 8 bases. The CDR3 has 16 residues. The record originates from a study of Graves' ophthalmopathy and Graves' hyperthyroidism. Findings and limits, study-wide: Appearing in blood as well were most expanded thyroid clonotypes above 0.001 frequency.

Investigators amplified TCR beta CDR3 regions from RNA transcripts. HTBI primers were used in a first-round RT-PCR, which preceded a second-round multiplex PCR. Via MiXCR, TCRdb re-called the multiplex PCR reads, giving one row per CDR3 protein. The sample lists 500,000 to 800,000 distinct CDR3 sequences, about two fifths occurring once. The V gene is TRBV12-3 or TRBV12-4, the J gene TRBJ1-6; 8 bases fit TRBD1. Material for sequencing was peripheral blood. The TCR originated in an adult man with Graves' ophthalmopathy. The DNA for the CDR3 is TGTGCCAGCAGTCTCGACGGACAGGGCAGTGATTCACCCCTCCACTTT. Translation: CASSLDGQGSDSPLHF.